The 5 T cell receptor beta chains reported below all come from one sample, sequenced in a study of cytotoxic CD8 clonotypes in ibrutinib-treated CLL. The table came from immunoSEQ multiplex PCR; TCRdb's copy has only in-frame clones and leaves some out. The sample has roughly 330,000 clones, 67% seen once. The starting material was PBMCs, obtained after 36 months of ibrutinib treatment. The receptors stem from a human donor with chronic lymphocytic leukemia.

This clone showed up just a few times. The chain couples TRBV29-1 to TRBJ1-1; D ambiguous. Trimming stripped 1 base from V and 1 base from J, with 7 bases between. CDR3 length: 13 residues. Germline lookup yields CDR1 SQVTM and CDR2 ANQGSEA. This chain's CDR3 is CSVEGKKNTEAFF. The DNA of the CDR3 is TGCAGCGTTGAAGGGAAGAAGAACACTGAAGCTTTCTTT.

This clone was observed a handful of times. The rearrangement links TRBV2 to TRBJ1-1, with D perhaps matching TRBD1 (5 bases). The CDR3 totals 13 residues. Looked up from germline, CDR1 is SNHLY and CDR2 is FYNNEI. Trimming cost V 3 bases and J 5 bases, with 10 bases left between them. The CDR3 region is CASSDRAWTEAFF. Written as DNA, the CDR3 is TGTGCCAGCAGTGACAGGGCATGGACTGAAGCTTTCTTT.

The V and J genes are TRBV18 and TRBJ1-2; weak D call: TRBD1 (5 bases). Germline CDR1 reads KGHSH; CDR2 reads LQKENI. Trimming stripped 2 bases from V and 4 bases from J, with 17 bases between. This CDR3 has 16 amino acids. The CDR3 coding sequence is TGTGCCAGCTCACCATCCGGGACGGATAAATTCTATGGCTACACCTTC. Amino acids: CASSPSGTDKFYGYTF.

The chain links TRBV29-1 to TRBJ2-1, with TRBD2 matching 10 bases. CDR1 is SQVTM, CDR2 ANQGSEA, per germline. Losses at the gene ends were 5 bases for V and 8 bases for J; bases not matched to a gene: 15. The CDR3 extends over 16 amino acids. As DNA, the CDR3 is TGCAGCGTTTCGCCTAGCGGGAGATATGTATCTGATGAGCAGTTCTTC. It yields the protein CSVSPSGRYVSDEQFF.

The genes are TRBV29-1 and TRBJ2-7, with 9 bases lining up with TRBD2. The CDR3 covers 16 residues. J was trimmed by 3 bases and V by 5 bases; bases with no gene match: 14. From germline, CDR1 is SQVTM and CDR2 ANQGSEA. The CDR3 is CSVSSLLAGKYYEQYF. The CDR3 DNA follows: TGCAGCGTTTCCTCTCTGCTAGCGGGAAAATACTACGAGCAGTACTTC.